This T cell receptor beta chain was obtained from a study of chemoradiotherapy in HPV16-positive cancers. Study findings and constraints: During treatment, candidate HPV-specific clones and E7-related motifs expanded in tumor.

Clones were sequenced by immunoSEQ multiplex PCR, and TCRdb holds only the in-frame ones, with some missing. The sample records roughly 34,000 clones, 86% being singletons. Trimming stripped 2 bases from V and 0 bases from J, with 11 bases between. This CDR3 is 16 amino acids long. Germline-derived CDR1 and CDR2 are SGHTA and FQGNSA. In the case of this clone: As yet, its antigen is unknown.

This clonotype was obtained from a human donor with HPV-associated anogenital cancer. Sequencing was performed on blood, taken from a patient who underwent chemoradiotherapy. The chain carries TRBV7-2 and TRBJ1-3; D is unclear. The CDR3 sequence: CASSLIGSSSGNTIYF. Written as DNA, the CDR3 is TGTGCCAGCAGCTTAATAGGCTCGAGCTCTGGAAACACCATATATTTT.